The 25 T cell receptor beta chains presented below share a single source sample, sequenced in a study of shared T cell receptors in the human thymus. The repertoire was sequenced with immunoSEQ multiplex PCR; TCRdb's copy has only in-frame clones and lacks some. The sample yields hundreds of thousands of clones, approximately 88% seen once. Separately, the same data were catalogued under a study of human thymus T cells.

Sequenced: thymocytes. The receptors stem from a boy under two years old with a congenital heart defect.

V gene TRBV4-1 combines with J gene TRBJ2-1, with 13 positions matching TRBD2. V was clipped by 0 bases and J by 5 bases; unmatched bases: 13. The CDR3 length is 20 residues. Germline assignment: CDR1 MGHRA and CDR2 YSYEKL. The CDR3 is CASSQDARETSGRTDNEQFF. CDR3 in DNA: TGCGCCAGCAGCCAAGATGCCCGGGAGACTAGCGGGAGGACGGACAATGAGCAGTTCTTC.

The gene calls are TRBV14 and TRBJ2-2; TRBD1 matches at 9 bases. CDR1 and CDR2 (germline): SGHDN, FVKESK. The CDR3 length is 17 residues. V shed 4 bases and J 5 bases; nucleotides not matched to a gene: 11. Here the CDR3 DNA reads TGTGCCAGCAGCCCCAACAGGGGGCGACCGTTAACCGGGGAGCTGTTTTTT. Protein: CASSPNRGRPLTGELFF.

The chain carries TRBV4-2 and TRBJ2-2; D is undetermined. Looked up from germline, CDR1 is LGHNA and CDR2 is YNFKEQ. Trimming shortened V by 1 base and J by 4 bases, and 4 bases separated the two germline ends. This CDR3 spans 13 amino acids. This CDR3 is CASSQGSTGELFF. CDR3 nucleotides: TGTGCCAGCAGCCAAGGCAGCACCGGGGAGCTGTTTTTT.

Worth noting for this clone: This specimen includes other DNA sequences encoding the same CDR3. V gene TRBV25-1 combines with J gene TRBJ2-1; tentatively, D is TRBD2 (5 bases). Trimming removed 2 bases at V and 0 bases at J, with 8 bases between. Germline CDR1 and CDR2: MGHDK and SYGVNS. The CDR3 consists of 15 residues. The CDR3 spells CASSEGGSSYNEQFF. The CDR3 DNA reads TGTGCCAGCAGTGAAGGAGGTAGCTCCTACAATGAGCAGTTCTTC. The whole variable domain, filled in from reference TRBV25-1 and TRBJ2-1, reads EADIYQTPRYLVIGTGKKITLECSQTMGHDKMYWYQQDPGMELHLIHYSYGVNSTEKGDLSSESTVSRIRTEHFPLTLESARPSHTSQYLCASSEGGSSYNEQFFGPGTRLTVL.

The rearrangement joins TRBV2 to TRBJ1-1, with 8 bases fitting TRBD1. The CDR3 totals 14 residues. Germline trimming cut 7 bases from V and 2 bases from J; bases unmatched to any gene: 6. From germline, CDR1 is SNHLY and CDR2 FYNNEI. For the CDR3, the DNA is TGTGCCAGCACTCACAGGGGGGGCAACACTGAAGCTTTCTTT. Its protein product is CASTHRGGNTEAFF.

CDR3 sequence: CASSPTGGFYNEQFF. The CDR3 coding sequence is TGTGCCAGCAGCCCGACAGGGGGCTTCTACAATGAGCAGTTCTTC. V and J are TRBV13 and TRBJ2-1; 10 bases map to TRBD1. The V gene's germline CDR1 is PRHDT and CDR2 FYEKMQ (reference sequence). The V and J ends lost 5 bases and 3 bases, in that order; junction bases with no gene match: 4. The CDR3 extends over 15 amino acids.

This clone appeared a few times. This rearrangement joins TRBV5-6 to TRBJ2-1; tentatively, D is TRBD2 (5 bases). The germline V gene encodes CDR1 SGHDT and CDR2 YYEEEE. V lost 0 bases to trimming and J lost 8 bases, with 12 bases between them. The length of the CDR3 is 14 residues. The chain's CDR3 is CASSLAASIHEQFF. The CDR3 nucleotides are TGTGCCAGCAGCTTGGCCGCTAGCATCCATGAGCAGTTCTTC.

This clone was seen once. The rearrangement links TRBV10-3 to TRBJ2-3, with D possibly TRBD2 on 6 matching bases. The germline V and J ends were trimmed by 4 bases and 0 bases, with 14 bases remaining between them. The CDR3 is 16 amino acids. The V gene's germline CDR1 is ENHRY and CDR2 SYGVKD. CDR3 protein: CAISGLDANSTDTQYF. Here the CDR3 DNA reads TGTGCCATCAGTGGACTAGACGCGAATAGCACAGATACGCAGTATTTT.

The genes are TRBV7-2 and TRBJ2-7; D is perhaps TRBD1 (5 bases). V was shortened by 5 bases and J by 6 bases, with 23 bases between the two germline ends. Germline values: CDR1 SGHTA, CDR2 FQGNSA. The CDR3 contains 16 residues. The CDR3 sequence: CASSLFPRTQPSEQYF. For the CDR3, the DNA is TGTGCCAGCAGCCTATTCCCGAGGACACAGCCCAGCGAGCAGTACTTC.

This chain joins TRBV11-3 and TRBJ1-1; D remains ambiguous. Germline V gene sequence: CDR1 SGHNT, CDR2 YENEEA. This CDR3 is built from 15 residues. Trimming removed 4 bases from V and 2 bases from J, with 14 bases in between. This chain's CDR3 is CASSYRENQNTEAFF. The CDR3, as DNA: TGTGCCAGCAGCTACCGGGAGAACCAAAACACTGAAGCTTTCTTT.

V and J are TRBV15 and TRBJ2-2; 9 bases are a match to TRBD2. This CDR3 spans 15 amino acids. CDR1 is LNHNV, CDR2 YYDKDF, per germline (reference sequence). The junction had 8 bases not matched to a gene; V was cut back by 5 bases and J by 7 bases. The CDR3 spells CATSRGGRVDGELFF. The CDR3 DNA reads as TGTGCCACCAGCCGGGGCGGGAGGGTCGACGGGGAGCTGTTTTTT.

Only one count was recorded for this clone. The chain links TRBV27 to TRBJ2-1; D perhaps matches TRBD2 (5 bases). There are 14 residues in the CDR3. Trimming removed 4 bases from V and 5 bases from J, with 12 bases in between. The germline V gene has CDR1 MNHEY and CDR2 SMNVEV (reference sequence). The CDR3 region is CASSSLAGHNEQFF. Written as DNA, the CDR3 is TGTGCCAGCAGTTCCCTGGCGGGCCACAATGAGCAGTTCTTC.

The gene calls are TRBV4-1 and TRBJ2-1, with D perhaps TRBD1 (5 bases). The CDR3 contains 16 residues. Germline CDR1 is MGHRA and CDR2 is YSYEKL. V shed 4 bases and J shed 8 bases, with 21 bases lying between them. The CDR3: CASSPSSKRGSDEQFF. Written as DNA, the CDR3 is TGCGCCAGCAGCCCCTCCTCTAAAAGGGGAAGCGATGAGCAGTTCTTC.

The genes are TRBV4-1 and TRBJ1-5; 11 bases are shared with TRBD1. Germline values: CDR1 MGHRA, CDR2 YSYEKL. V trimming: 0 bases; J trimming: 7 bases; junction bases outside the gene matches: 17. CDR3 length: 20 residues. This CDR3 reads CASSQEVEDRGRKIGQPQHF. The CDR3 DNA sequence: TGCGCCAGCAGCCAAGAAGTAGAGGACAGGGGGCGAAAGATAGGACAGCCCCAGCATTTT.

The V and J genes are TRBV4-3 and TRBJ2-7, with 8 bases identical to TRBD1. The CDR3 is 17 amino acids. The V and J ends lost 3 bases and 4 bases, in that order; junction bases with no gene match: 14. The germline V gene has CDR1 LGHNA and CDR2 YSLEER. CDR3 protein: CASSHRDRAGGLYEQYF. The CDR3, as DNA: TGCGCCAGCAGCCACCGCGACCGGGCAGGGGGCTTGTACGAGCAGTACTTC.

This chain uses TRBV15 with TRBJ2-3; 7 bases fit TRBD2. The junction had 14 bases not matched to a gene; V was cut back by 1 base and J by 4 bases. CDR1 is LNHNV, CDR2 YYDKDF, per germline (reference sequence). The CDR3 length is 18 residues. CDR3 nucleotide sequence: TGTGCCACCAGCAGAGTCTTCCCTAGCGGCCAGGTCCCAGATACGCAGTATTTT. It codes for CATSRVFPSGQVPDTQYF. Looking up the rest from reference TRBV15 and TRBJ2-3 gives the full variable domain: DAMVIQNPRYQVTQFGKPVTLSCSQTLNHNVMYWYQQKSSQAPKLLFHYYDKDFNNEADTPDNFQSRRPNTSFCFLDIRSPGLGDTAMYLCATSRVFPSGQVPDTQYFGPGTRLTVL.

The gene calls are TRBV21-1 and TRBJ2-2; the D segment call TRBD2 is taken from the table without a DNA check. TRBV21-1 is given as a pseudogene. The CDR3 consists of 15 residues. The CDR3, as DNA: TGTGCCAGCAGCAAGGAGGGCCCCAACACCGGGGAGCTGTTTTTT. Residues: CASSKEGPNTGELFF.

The chain combines TRBV15 with TRBJ2-1, with D possibly matching TRBD2 (6 bases). The CDR3 contains 16 residues. The ends were cut back, 2 bases at V and 4 bases at J, with 15 bases in the middle. Germline V gene sequence: CDR1 LNHNV, CDR2 YYDKDF (reference sequence). CDR3 amino acids: CATSRTHGGVYNEQFF. The CDR3 DNA follows: TGTGCCACCAGCAGAACCCACGGCGGGGTATACAATGAGCAGTTCTTC.

A few counts support this clone. A junction end diverges from the germline sequence, so it may reflect a read error. The chain couples TRBV28 to TRBJ1-2, with D hard to call. Germline V CDR1 and CDR2: MDHEN, SYDVKM. CDR3 length: 13 amino acids. The CDR3 coding sequence is TGTGCCAGCCGTTTGGTCGGTAACTATGGCTACACCTTC. It specifies CASRLVGNYGYTF.

The V and J genes are TRBV19 and TRBJ2-7; D unresolved. CDR3 length: 16 amino acids. V was shortened by 3 bases and J by 5 bases, with 20 bases between the two germline ends. Germline CDR1 is LNHDA and CDR2 is SQIVND (reference sequence). Here the CDR3 reads CASSIKISQYYHEQYF. The DNA of the CDR3 is TGTGCCAGTAGTATCAAAATATCGCAGTACTACCACGAGCAGTACTTC.

The chain combines TRBV4-1 with TRBJ2-7; D not resolved. Germline assignment: CDR1 MGHRA and CDR2 YSYEKL. This CDR3 is built from 16 residues. V was trimmed by 0 bases and J by 1 base, leaving 13 bases between them. The CDR3 region has the DNA TGCGCCAGCAGCCAAGAGGGCCGAGTCGGTTCCTACGAGCAGTACTTC. Encoded protein: CASSQEGRVGSYEQYF.

The chain recombines TRBV21-1 with TRBJ2-7; the table's D call, TRBD1, has no DNA check behind it. TRBV21-1 is listed as a pseudogene. The CDR3 runs 14 residues. CDR3 sequence reads: CASSNGQEIYEQYF. CDR3 nucleotides: TGTGCCAGCAGCAATGGTCAGGAAATCTACGAGCAGTACTTC.

The V and J genes are TRBV5-1 and TRBJ1-5; D gene uncertain. The CDR3 is 14 amino acids. V lost 2 bases, J lost 0 bases, and 6 bases lay in between. Germline V CDR1 and CDR2: SGHRS, YFSETQ. The CDR3 loop reads CASSLSVSNQPQHF. The CDR3 DNA reads as TGCGCCAGCAGCTTATCGGTTAGCAATCAGCCCCAGCATTTT.

This clone was seen only a few times. The chain has TRBV28 and TRBJ1-5; 7 bases are a match to TRBD1. The V gene's germline CDR1 is MDHEN and CDR2 SYDVKM. The V gene end was trimmed by 8 bases and the J gene end by 3 bases; junction bases not matched to a gene: 4. This CDR3 is built from 13 residues. This CDR3 is CASRDRVNQPQHF. The CDR3 DNA reads TGTGCCAGCCGGGACAGAGTCAATCAGCCCCAGCATTTT.

This sequence joins TRBV7-2 and TRBJ2-1, with D possibly matching TRBD2 (6 bases). Trimming stripped 7 bases from V and 10 bases from J, with 17 bases between. The CDR3 consists of 13 residues. CDR1 is SGHTA, CDR2 FQGNSA, per germline. CDR3 nucleotides: TGTGCCAGCAACCCTGGGACTGGTCCAGAGCAGTTCTTC. It yields the protein CASNPGTGPEQFF.